This T cell receptor (beta chain) was sequenced for a study of T cells in Graves' hyperthyroidism and ophthalmopathy (dated by TCRdb to about 2019). With respect to the entire study: Peripheral blood samples were taken at the time of initial diagnosis, prior to any treatment. A discovery cohort of around 98 patients, fewer than 50 with Graves' ophthalmopathy and more than 55 with stable Graves' hyperthyroidism, was used to find distinguishing TCR V-J signatures. Whether ophthalmopathy could be predicted prospectively was tested in an independent validation cohort made up of approximately 19 hyperthyroidism patients plus 17 patients who later progressed to ophthalmopathy. For training and testing, the 110 or so patients in the discovery cohort were randomly divided in a 7:3 ratio. Thyroid tissue and blood T-cell repertoires from six Graves' hyperthyroidism patients were also compared in the study. Following sampling, methimazole starting at 30 mg daily was given to hyperthyroidism patients, and high-dose intravenous methylprednisolone was given to ophthalmopathy patients. The paper reports TCR Vbeta CDR3 sequencing of approximately 140 peripheral blood samples: 43 ophthalmopathy, under 80 hyperthyroidism and about 17 progressor patients. Broad study findings and their caveats: Ophthalmopathy was separated from stable hyperthyroidism by a 13 V-J signature model, with around 90% sensitivity and around 81% specificity obtained in cross-validation and 80%/75% obtained in testing. Sample size was not statistically predetermined, and investigators were not blinded to group allocation. In validation, the model predicted progression to ophthalmopathy a median of around 6.5 months before onset, with about 71% sensitivity and about 72% specificity. Most expanded thyroid clonotypes (frequency above 0.001) were also detected in blood, a finding suggesting that blood repertoires may reflect thyroid immune responses.

In this sample, this clonotype turned up many times. Its antigen remains undetermined. No much larger clonotype is one base removed from it; base qualities were not supplied. From the cysteine through the phenylalanine, the CDR3 covers 12 amino acids. Of all the DNA, just the CDR3 is kept, 36 bases in frame from base 1. For CDR1 and CDR2, the germline V gene lists SQVTM and ANQGSEA. The V end loses 6 bases and the J end loses 0 bases, and a stretch of 8 bases separates them. The TCR beta CDR3 regions were amplified from RNA transcripts. The TCR CDR3 was subjected to a first round of RT-PCR using the HTBI primer set and the Qiagen OneStep RT-PCR kit. A second multiplex PCR round built the libraries, followed by size selection and purification. The libraries were sequenced on an Illumina HiSeq2000 using paired-end 100 bp reads. The original pipeline was this. SOAPnuke was used to process the raw data, removing reads that contained adapters or uncalled bases, had a mean Phred below 15, or lacked an exact match to the constant primer or identifier. COPE v1.2.5 was used to merge the high-quality paired reads, and each unique nucleotide sequence was defined as a clonotype. MiTCR v1.1 was used to align the clonotypes against IMGT TRBV, TRBD and TRBJ reference segments. The analysis was restricted to V-J combinations with a frequency above 0.0001, which together covered 99.2% of the repertoires. A TCS score was defined as the ratio between F50 (clonal expansion) and ExV (chaos), using BLOSUM62-based TCRdist between CDR3 peptides within each V-J. Welch's t-statistics and random forest reduced fewer than 600 V-J features to 13, which were used in a naive Bayes classifier (R e1071). Clones were called with MiXCR by TCRdb after fastp trimmed the public reads at Q25, and only in-frame beta chains were retained. Identical CDR3 proteins give one entry, which carries the most common genes and DNA. What appears here as the V and J calls and clone size reflects TCRdb's work, not the paper's. In this sample the table shows about 480,000 distinct CDR3 sequences, 24% of which occur a single time. Together, the top ten hold about 11% of the sample.

Ophthalmopathy patients had moderately to severely active disease, with a Clinical Activity Score of 3 or more, a NOSPECS grade of 4 or more, and a disease duration of less than 3 months. Exclusion was applied to patients with uncontrolled infections, other autoimmune diseases, pregnancy or lactation. Diagnoses were established on the basis of clinical symptoms, serum thyroxine and TRAb, thyroid ultrasound, and orbital computed tomography. PBMCs were separated from roughly 9.6 ml of fresh peripheral blood using Ficoll-Paque density gradient centrifugation. Total RNA was extracted with Trizol reagent, and quality was checked on an Agilent 2100 Bioanalyzer.

The TCR was taken from a woman in her twenties or thirties with Graves' ophthalmopathy. Sequencing was carried out using blood. The chain employs TRBV29-1 and TRBJ1-1; there is no confident call for the D gene. The CDR3 here reads CSVREMNTEAFF. The DNA sequence is given as TGCAGCGTGAGGGAGATGAACACTGAAGCTTTCTTT.